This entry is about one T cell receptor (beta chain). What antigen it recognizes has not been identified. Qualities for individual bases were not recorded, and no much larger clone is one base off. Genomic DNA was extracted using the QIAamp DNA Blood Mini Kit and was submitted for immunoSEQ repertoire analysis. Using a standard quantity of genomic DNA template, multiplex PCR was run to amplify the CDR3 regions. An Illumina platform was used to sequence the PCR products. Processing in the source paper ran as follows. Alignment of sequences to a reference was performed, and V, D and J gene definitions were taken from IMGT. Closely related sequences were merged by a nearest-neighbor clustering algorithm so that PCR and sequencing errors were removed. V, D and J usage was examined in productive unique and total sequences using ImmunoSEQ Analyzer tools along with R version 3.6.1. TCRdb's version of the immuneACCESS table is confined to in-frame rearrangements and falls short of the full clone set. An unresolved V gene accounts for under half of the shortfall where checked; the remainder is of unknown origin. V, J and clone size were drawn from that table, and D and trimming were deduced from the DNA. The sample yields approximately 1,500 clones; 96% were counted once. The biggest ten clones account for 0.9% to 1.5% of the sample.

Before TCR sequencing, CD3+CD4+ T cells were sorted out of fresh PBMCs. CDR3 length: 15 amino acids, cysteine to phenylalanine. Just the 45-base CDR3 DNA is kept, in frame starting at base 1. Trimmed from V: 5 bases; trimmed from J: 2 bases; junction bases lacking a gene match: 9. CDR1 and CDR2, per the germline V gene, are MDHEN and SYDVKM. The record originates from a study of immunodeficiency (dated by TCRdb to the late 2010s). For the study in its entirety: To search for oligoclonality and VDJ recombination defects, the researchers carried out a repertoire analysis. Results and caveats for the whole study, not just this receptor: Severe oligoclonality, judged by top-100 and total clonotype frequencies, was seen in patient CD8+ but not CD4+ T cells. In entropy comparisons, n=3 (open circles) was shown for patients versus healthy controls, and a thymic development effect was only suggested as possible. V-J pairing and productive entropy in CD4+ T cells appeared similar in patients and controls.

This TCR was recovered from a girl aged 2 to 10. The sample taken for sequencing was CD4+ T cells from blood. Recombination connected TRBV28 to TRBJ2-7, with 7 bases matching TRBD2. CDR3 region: CASSPWFGTTYEQYF. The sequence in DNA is TGTGCCAGCAGTCCCTGGTTTGGGACTACCTACGAGCAGTACTTC.